These T cell receptor beta chains were read from a single sample in a study of CD8+ T cells in alopecia areata. Data came from immunoSEQ multiplex PCR; TCRdb stores just in-frame clones and leaves some out. In the table there are around 110,000 clones, around 83% of which are singletons. Material: CD8+ T cells sorted from blood, obtained at week 24, from a patient treated with tofacitinib. The receptors were gathered from a human donor with alopecia areata. Both conserved end residues are part of each CDR3. D genes are given only for firm matches. Some rows have no size entry. The others give once, few or many, or a class for an expanded clone.

TRBJ2-1,.,TRBV19,.,TGTGCCAGTAGTATCAGGGGGGGGCGGTACAATGAGCAGTTCTTC,CASSIRGGRYNEQFF
TRBJ1-2,.,TRBV7-9,once,TGTGCCAGCAGCCCCGGACTGAAGTATGGCTACACCTTC,CASSPGLKYGYTF
TRBJ1-5,.,TRBV9,.,TGTGCCAGCAGCGAGGGGGGAGGGGCCAATCAGCCCCAGCATTTT,CASSEGGGANQPQHF
TRBJ2-3,TRBD1,TRBV5-1,.,TGCGCCAGCAGCGTGGGACAGGGACAAGATACGCAGTATTTT,CASSVGQGQDTQYF
TRBJ2-1,.,TRBV15,.,TGTGCCACCAGCAGAGCTCCGCTTCCCTTGTACAATGAGCAGTTCTTC,CATSRAPLPLYNEQFF
TRBJ2-3,.,TRBV13,.,TGTGCCAGCAGCTTACCGGGAGATACGCAGTATTTT,CASSLPGDTQYF
TRBJ1-2,.,TRBV7-2,.,TGTGCCAGCAGCTTAGGGGGAGACTATGGCTACACCTTC,CASSLGGDYGYTF
TRBJ2-2,.,TRBV9,.,TGTGCCAGCAGCCGTCCCCTTAACGGGGAGAACACCGGGGAGCTGTTTTTT,CASSRPLNGENTGELFF
TRBJ1-1,TRBD1,TRBV5-1,.,TGCGCCAGCAGCTTGGGACAGGGCGCCACTGAAGCTTTCTTT,CASSLGQGATEAFF
TRBJ2-7,.,TRBV6-5,.,TGTGCCAGCAGTCACGGGGCAGGGGATGAGCAGTACTTC,CASSHGAGDEQYF
TRBJ2-1,TRBD2,TRBV7-2,once,TGTGCCAGCAGCTTATACGCGGGGGTATACAATGAGCAGTTCTTC,CASSLYAGVYNEQFF